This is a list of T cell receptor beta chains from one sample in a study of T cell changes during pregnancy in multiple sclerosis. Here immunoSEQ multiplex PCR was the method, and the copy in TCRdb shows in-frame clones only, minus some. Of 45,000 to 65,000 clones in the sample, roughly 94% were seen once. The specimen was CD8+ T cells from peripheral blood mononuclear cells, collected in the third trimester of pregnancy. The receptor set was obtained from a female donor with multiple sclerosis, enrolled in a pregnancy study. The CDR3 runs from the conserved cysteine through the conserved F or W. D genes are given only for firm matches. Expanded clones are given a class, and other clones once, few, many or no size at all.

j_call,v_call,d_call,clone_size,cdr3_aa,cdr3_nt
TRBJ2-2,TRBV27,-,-,CASSYRSPNTGELFF,TGTGCCAGCAGTTACCGGTCTCCGAACACCGGGGAGCTGTTTTTT
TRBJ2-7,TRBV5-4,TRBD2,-,CASSLGGSGIYEQYF,TGTGCCAGCAGCTTGGGCGGGAGCGGTATTTACGAGCAGTACTTC
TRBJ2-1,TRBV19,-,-,CASSIGSRNEQFF,TGTGCCAGTAGTATAGGTTCACGGAATGAGCAGTTCTTC
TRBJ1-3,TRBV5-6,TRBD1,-,CASSLPGQGAPLGNTIYF,TGTGCCAGCAGCCTTCCGGGACAGGGGGCCCCTCTTGGAAACACCATATATTTT
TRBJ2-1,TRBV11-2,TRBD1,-,CATHGGTGTGNEQFF,TGTGCCACCCACGGGGGAACCGGGACAGGGAATGAGCAGTTCTTC
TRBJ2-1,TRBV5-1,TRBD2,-,CASSERLASEQFF,TGCGCCAGCAGCGAAAGACTAGCCAGTGAGCAGTTCTTC
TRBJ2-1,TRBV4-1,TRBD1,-,CASSQTGGGDNEQFF,TGCGCCAGCAGCCAGACAGGGGGTGGGGACAATGAGCAGTTCTTC
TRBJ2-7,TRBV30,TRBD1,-,CAWGDRASYEQYF,TGTGCCTGGGGAGACAGGGCTTCCTACGAGCAGTACTTC
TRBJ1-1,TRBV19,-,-,CASSRGINTEAFF,TGTGCCAGTAGTCGGGGGATAAACACTGAAGCTTTCTTT
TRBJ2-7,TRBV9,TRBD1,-,CASSDRDRPYEQYF,TGTGCCAGCAGCGACCGGGACAGACCCTACGAGCAGTACTTC
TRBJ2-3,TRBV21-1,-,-,CASSKEQCTDTQYF,TGTGCCAGCAGCAAAGAACAGTGCACAGATACGCAGTATTTT
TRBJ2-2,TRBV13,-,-,CASSFLSSGELFF,TGTGCCAGCAGCTTCCTATCGTCGGGGGAGCTGTTTTTT
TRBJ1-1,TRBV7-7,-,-,CASSPVADRNTEAFF,TGTGCCAGCAGCCCAGTCGCCGACAGGAACACTGAAGCTTTCTTT
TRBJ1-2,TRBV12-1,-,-,CASSAPGQGSYGYTF,TGTGCCAGCAGCGCTCCGGGACAGGGCAGCTATGGCTACACCTTC
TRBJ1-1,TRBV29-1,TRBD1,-,CSVWQGASEAFF,TGCAGCGTTTGGCAGGGGGCCTCTGAAGCTTTCTTT
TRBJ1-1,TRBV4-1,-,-,CASSQDLGAQGHAFF,TGCGCCAGCAGCCAAGATTTGGGGGCCCAGGGGCACGCTTTCTTT
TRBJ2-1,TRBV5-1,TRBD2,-,CASSATSGSYGNEQFF,TGCGCCAGCAGCGCAACTAGCGGGAGTTATGGCAATGAGCAGTTCTTC
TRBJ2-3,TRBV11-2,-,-,CASSLVRSTDTQYF,TGTGCCAGCAGCTTAGTCCGGAGCACAGATACGCAGTATTTT
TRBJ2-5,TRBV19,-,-,CASSIDGEETQYF,TGTGCCAGTAGTATAGACGGGGAAGAGACCCAGTACTTC
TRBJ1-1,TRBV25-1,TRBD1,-,CASSALLGQVAEAFF,TGTGCCAGCAGTGCCCTGTTAGGACAGGTAGCTGAAGCTTTCTTT
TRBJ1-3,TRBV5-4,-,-,CASSSITGPGNTIYF,TGTGCCAGCAGCTCAATTACAGGGCCTGGAAACACCATATATTTT
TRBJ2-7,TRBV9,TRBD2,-,CASSAGTSGSLSYEQYF,TGTGCCAGCAGCGCAGGGACTAGCGGGAGTCTCTCCTACGAGCAGTACTTC
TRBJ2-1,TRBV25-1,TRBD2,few,CASSETSGEQFF,TGTGCCAGCAGTGAGACTAGCGGTGAGCAGTTCTTC
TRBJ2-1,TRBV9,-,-,CASSYEDRKHEQFF,TGTGCCAGCAGCTACGAGGACAGAAAGCATGAGCAGTTCTTC
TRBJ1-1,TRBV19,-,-,CATHPGTFSEAFF,TGTGCCACCCACCCCGGGACTTTTTCTGAAGCTTTCTTT
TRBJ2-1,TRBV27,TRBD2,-,CASSPQTSGSLDSYNEQFF,TGTGCCAGCAGTCCCCAAACTAGCGGGAGTCTCGACTCCTACAATGAGCAGTTCTTC
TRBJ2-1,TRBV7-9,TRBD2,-,CASSPIGGRPNNEQFF,TGTGCCAGCAGCCCAATTGGCGGGAGGCCCAACAATGAGCAGTTCTTC
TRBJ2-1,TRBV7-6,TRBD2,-,CASSLWVAGLNEQFF,TGTGCCAGCAGCTTATGGGTAGCGGGCCTGAATGAGCAGTTCTTC
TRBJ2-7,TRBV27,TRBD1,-,CASSQGQGFYEQYF,TGTGCCAGCAGTCAAGGACAGGGGTTCTACGAGCAGTACTTC
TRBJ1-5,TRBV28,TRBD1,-,CASRGQTYSNQPQHF,TGTGCCAGCAGGGGACAGACCTATAGCAATCAGCCCCAGCATTTT
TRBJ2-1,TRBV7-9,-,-,CASSSAQGTYNEQFF,TGTGCCAGCAGCTCCGCTCAGGGTACCTACAATGAGCAGTTCTTC
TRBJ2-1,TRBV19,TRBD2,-,CASSIVSGTYNEQFF,TGTGCCAGTAGTATTGTAAGCGGGACCTACAATGAGCAGTTCTTC
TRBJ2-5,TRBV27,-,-,CASSLNDRTETQYF,TGTGCCAGCAGCCTAAACGACAGGACGGAGACCCAGTACTTC
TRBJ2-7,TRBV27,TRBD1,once,CASSYTGENGEQYF,TGTGCCAGCAGTTACACAGGGGAAAATGGCGAGCAGTACTTC
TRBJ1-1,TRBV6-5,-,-,CASSYPGNTEAFF,TGTGCCAGCAGTTACCCGGGGAACACTGAAGCTTTCTTT
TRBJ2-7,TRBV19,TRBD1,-,CASSAGTGTYEQYF,TGTGCCAGTAGTGCCGGGACAGGGACCTACGAGCAGTACTTC
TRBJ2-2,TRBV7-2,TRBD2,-,CASSFGGSDTGELFF,TGTGCCAGCAGCTTCGGCGGGAGCGACACCGGGGAGCTGTTTTTT
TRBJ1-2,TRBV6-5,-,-,CASCGGGGHGYTF,TGTGCCAGCTGCGGCGGGGGCGGTCATGGCTACACCTTC
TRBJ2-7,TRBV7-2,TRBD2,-,CASSGGTSGSYEQYF,TGTGCCAGCAGCGGGGGAACTAGCGGGAGTTACGAGCAGTACTTC
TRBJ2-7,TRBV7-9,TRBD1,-,CASSSPGAGGPYEQYF,TGTGCCAGCAGCAGCCCTGGGGCAGGGGGTCCCTACGAGCAGTACTTC
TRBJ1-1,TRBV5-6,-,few,CASSLNRLEAFF,TGTGCCAGCAGCTTGAACAGGTTGGAAGCTTTCTTT
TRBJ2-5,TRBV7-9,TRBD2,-,CASSFGTSIETQYF,TGTGCCAGCAGCTTTGGGACTAGCATAGAGACCCAGTACTTC
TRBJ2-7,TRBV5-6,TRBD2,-,CASTLGASGSYEQYF,TGTGCCAGCACCCTTGGGGCTAGCGGGAGTTACGAGCAGTACTTC
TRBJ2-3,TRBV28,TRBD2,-,CASSLEREFLGDTQYF,TGTGCCAGCAGTTTGGAGCGGGAGTTCTTGGGGGATACGCAGTATTTT
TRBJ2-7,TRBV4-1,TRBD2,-,CASSQAGLAATYEQYF,TGCGCCAGCAGCCAAGCCGGACTAGCTGCAACCTACGAGCAGTACTTC
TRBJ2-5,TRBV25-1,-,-,CATSRDNQETQYF,TGTGCCACCTCCCGGGACAACCAAGAGACCCAGTACTTC
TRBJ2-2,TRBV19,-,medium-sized,CASSILLTGELFF,TGTGCCAGTAGTATATTACTAACCGGGGAGCTGTTTTTT
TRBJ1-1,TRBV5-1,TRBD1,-,CASSLDRGGTEAFF,TGCGCCAGCAGCCTGGACAGGGGTGGCACTGAAGCTTTCTTT
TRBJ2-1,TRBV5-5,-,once,CASSLHPGRSYNEQFF,TGTGCCAGCAGCTTGCACCCAGGGAGGTCCTACAATGAGCAGTTCTTC
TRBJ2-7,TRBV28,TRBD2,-,CASSLAGGSYEQYF,TGTGCCAGCAGTCTAGCGGGAGGGTCCTACGAGCAGTACTTC
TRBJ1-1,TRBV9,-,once,CASSVDSGARNTEAFF,TGTGCCAGCAGCGTAGATTCAGGGGCGAGGAACACTGAAGCTTTCTTT
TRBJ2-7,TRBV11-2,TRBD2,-,CASSFSGNYEQYF,TGTGCCAGCAGCTTTAGCGGGAACTACGAGCAGTACTTC
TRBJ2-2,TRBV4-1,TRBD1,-,CASSQGQGWAGELFF,TGCGCCAGCAGCCAAGGACAGGGGTGGGCCGGGGAGCTGTTTTTT
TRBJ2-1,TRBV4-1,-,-,CASSQVMEGAYNEQFF,TGCGCCAGCAGCCAAGTAATGGAAGGGGCCTACAATGAGCAGTTCTTC
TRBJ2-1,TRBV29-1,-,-,CSVEDPLGPIVDQFF,TGCAGCGTTGAAGATCCTCTGGGGCCTATCGTTGATCAGTTCTTC
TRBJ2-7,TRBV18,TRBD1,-,CASSPWTGSSYEQYF,TGTGCCAGCTCACCCTGGACAGGGAGCTCCTACGAGCAGTACTTC